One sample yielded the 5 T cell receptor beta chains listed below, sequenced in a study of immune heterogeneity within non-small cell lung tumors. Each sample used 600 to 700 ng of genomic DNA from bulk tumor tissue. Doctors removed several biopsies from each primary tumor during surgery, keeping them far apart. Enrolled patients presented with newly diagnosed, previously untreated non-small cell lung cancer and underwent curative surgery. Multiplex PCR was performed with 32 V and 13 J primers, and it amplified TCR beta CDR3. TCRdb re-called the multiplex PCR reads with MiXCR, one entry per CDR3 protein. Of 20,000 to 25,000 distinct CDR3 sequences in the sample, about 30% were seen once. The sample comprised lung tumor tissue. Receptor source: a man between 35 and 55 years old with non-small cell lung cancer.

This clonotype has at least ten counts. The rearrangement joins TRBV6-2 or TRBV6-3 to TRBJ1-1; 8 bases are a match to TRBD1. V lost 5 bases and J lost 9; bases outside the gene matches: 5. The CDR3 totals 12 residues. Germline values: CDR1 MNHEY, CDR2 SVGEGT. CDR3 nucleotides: TGTGCCAGCAGTCCTCGACAGGGGAAAGCTTTCTTT. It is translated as CASSPRQGKAFF.

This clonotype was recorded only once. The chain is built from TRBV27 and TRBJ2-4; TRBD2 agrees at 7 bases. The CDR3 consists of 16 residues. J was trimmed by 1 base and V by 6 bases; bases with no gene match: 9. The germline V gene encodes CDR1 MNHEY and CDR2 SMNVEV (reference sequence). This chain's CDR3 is CASRTGGVVAKNIQYF. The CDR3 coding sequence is TGTGCCAGCAGGACGGGGGGAGTCGTGGCCAAAAACATTCAGTACTTC.

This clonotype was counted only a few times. CDR3: CASSPGLNSEKAYNEQFF. CDR3 nucleotides: TGCGCCAGCAGCCCCGGTCTTAATAGCGAGAAAGCATACAATGAGCAGTTCTTC. J is TRBJ2-1 and V is TRBV5-1, with a tentative D call TRBD2 (5 bases). Trimming stripped 4 bases from V and 4 bases from J, with 24 bases between. This CDR3 contains 18 residues. Germline V lookup: CDR1 SGHRS, CDR2 YFSETQ.

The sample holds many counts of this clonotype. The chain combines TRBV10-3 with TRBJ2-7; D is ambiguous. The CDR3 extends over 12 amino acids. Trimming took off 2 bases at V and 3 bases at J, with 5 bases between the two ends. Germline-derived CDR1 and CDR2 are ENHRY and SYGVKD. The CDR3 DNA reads TGTGCCATCAGTGAGCACCGCTACGAGCAGTACTTC. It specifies CAISEHRYEQYF.

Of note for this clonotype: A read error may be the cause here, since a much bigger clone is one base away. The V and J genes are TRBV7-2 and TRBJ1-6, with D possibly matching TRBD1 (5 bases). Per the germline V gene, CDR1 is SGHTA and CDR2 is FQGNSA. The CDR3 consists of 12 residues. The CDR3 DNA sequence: TGTGCCAGGAGCTATGCAGGGTCACCCCTCCACTTT. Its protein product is CARSYAGSPLHF.